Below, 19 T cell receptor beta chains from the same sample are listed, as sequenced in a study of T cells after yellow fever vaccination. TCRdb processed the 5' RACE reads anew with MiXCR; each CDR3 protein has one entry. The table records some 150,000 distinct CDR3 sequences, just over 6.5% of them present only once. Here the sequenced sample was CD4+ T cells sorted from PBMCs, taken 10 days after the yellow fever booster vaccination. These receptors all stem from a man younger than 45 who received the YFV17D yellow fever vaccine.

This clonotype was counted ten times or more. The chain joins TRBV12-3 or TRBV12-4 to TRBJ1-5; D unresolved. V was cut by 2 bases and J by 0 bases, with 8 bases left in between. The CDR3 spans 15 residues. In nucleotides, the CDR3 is TGTGCCAGCAGTTTACGGAGCGATAGCAATCAGCCCCAGCATTTT. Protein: CASSLRSDSNQPQHF.

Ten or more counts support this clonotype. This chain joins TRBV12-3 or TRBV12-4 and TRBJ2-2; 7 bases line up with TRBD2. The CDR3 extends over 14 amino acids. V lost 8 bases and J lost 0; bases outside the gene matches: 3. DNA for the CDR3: TGTGCCAGCTTGGGGGGGGCGAACACCGGGGAGCTGTTTTTT. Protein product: CASLGGANTGELFF.

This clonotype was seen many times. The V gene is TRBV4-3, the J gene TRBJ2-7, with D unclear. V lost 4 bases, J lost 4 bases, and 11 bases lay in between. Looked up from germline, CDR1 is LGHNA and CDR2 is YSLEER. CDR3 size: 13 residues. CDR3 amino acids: CASSPNHPYEQYF. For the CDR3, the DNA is TGCGCCAGCAGCCCGAACCACCCTTACGAGCAGTACTTC.

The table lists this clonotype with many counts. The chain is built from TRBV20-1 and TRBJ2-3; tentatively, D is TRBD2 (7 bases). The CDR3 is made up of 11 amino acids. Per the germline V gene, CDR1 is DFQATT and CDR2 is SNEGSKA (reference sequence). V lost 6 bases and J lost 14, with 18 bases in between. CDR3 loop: CSAGRGASGYF. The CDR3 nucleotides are TGCAGTGCGGGCCGGGGGGCCTCTGGGTATTTT.

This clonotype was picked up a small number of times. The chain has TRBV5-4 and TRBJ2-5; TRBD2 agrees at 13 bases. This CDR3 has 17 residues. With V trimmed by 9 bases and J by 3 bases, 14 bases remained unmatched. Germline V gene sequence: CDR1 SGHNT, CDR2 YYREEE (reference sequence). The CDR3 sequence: CAIKGGTGTSGKETQYF. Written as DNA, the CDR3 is TGTGCCATCAAGGGGGGGACCGGGACTAGCGGGAAAGAGACCCAGTACTTC.

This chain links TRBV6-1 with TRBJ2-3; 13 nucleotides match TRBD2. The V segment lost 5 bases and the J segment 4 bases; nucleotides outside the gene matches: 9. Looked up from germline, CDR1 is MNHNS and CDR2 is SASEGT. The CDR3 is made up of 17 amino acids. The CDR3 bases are TGTGCCAGCAGTCAAACCCGACTAGCGGGAGGACCAGATACGCAGTATTTT. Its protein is CASSQTRLAGGPDTQYF.

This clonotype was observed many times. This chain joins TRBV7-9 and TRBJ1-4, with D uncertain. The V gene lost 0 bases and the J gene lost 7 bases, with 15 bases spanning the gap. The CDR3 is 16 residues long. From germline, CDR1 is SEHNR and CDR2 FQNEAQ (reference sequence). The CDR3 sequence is CASSLAVGGRGEKLFF. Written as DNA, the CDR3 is TGTGCCAGCAGCTTAGCGGTGGGTGGACGCGGTGAAAAACTGTTTTTT. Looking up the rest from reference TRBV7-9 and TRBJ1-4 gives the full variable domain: DTGVSQNPRHKITKRGQNVTFRCDPISEHNRLYWYRQTLGQGPEFLTYFQNEAQLEKSRLLSDRFSAERPKGSFSTLEIQRTEQGDSAMYLCASSLAVGGRGEKLFFGSGTQLSVL.

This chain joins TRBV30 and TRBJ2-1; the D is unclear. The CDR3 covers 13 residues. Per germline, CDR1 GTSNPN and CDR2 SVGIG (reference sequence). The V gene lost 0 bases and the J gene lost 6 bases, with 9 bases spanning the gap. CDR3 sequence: CAWSVLASNEQFF. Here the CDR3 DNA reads TGTGCCTGGAGTGTCCTTGCTAGCAATGAGCAGTTCTTC.

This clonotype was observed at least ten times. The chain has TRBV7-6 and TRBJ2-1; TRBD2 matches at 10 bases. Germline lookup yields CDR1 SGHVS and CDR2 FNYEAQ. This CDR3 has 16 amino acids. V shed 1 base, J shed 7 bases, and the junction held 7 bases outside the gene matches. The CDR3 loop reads CASSLDLAGVTNEQFF. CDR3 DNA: TGTGCCAGCAGCTTAGACCTAGCGGGAGTAACGAATGAGCAGTTCTTC.

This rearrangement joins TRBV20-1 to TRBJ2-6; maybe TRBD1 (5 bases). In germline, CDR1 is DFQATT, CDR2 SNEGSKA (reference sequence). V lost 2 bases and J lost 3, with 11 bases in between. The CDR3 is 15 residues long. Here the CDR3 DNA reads TGCAGTGCTAGAACCTGGGGCGGTGGGGCCAACGTCCTGACTTTC. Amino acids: CSARTWGGGANVLTF.

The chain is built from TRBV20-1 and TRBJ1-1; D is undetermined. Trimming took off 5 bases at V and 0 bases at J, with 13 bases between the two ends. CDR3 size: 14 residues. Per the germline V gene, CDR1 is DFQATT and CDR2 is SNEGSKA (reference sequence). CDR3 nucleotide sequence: TGCAGTGCTTCAGACTTGGTCGTGAACACTGAAGCTTTCTTT. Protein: CSASDLVVNTEAFF.

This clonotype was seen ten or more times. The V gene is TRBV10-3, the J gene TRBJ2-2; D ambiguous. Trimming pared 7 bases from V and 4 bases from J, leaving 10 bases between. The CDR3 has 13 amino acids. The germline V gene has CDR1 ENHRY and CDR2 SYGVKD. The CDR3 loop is CAINPDGTGELFF. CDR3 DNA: TGTGCCATCAACCCGGACGGCACCGGGGAGCTGTTTTTT.

The CDR3: CSVRGTGAYNEQFF. Written as DNA, the CDR3 is TGCAGTGTAAGAGGGACAGGGGCGTACAATGAGCAGTTCTTC. The chain links TRBV20-1 to TRBJ2-1; 10 nucleotides align to TRBD1. Per germline, CDR1 DFQATT and CDR2 SNEGSKA (reference sequence). The CDR3 is 14 amino acids. V lost 7 bases and J lost 4; bases outside the gene matches: 7.

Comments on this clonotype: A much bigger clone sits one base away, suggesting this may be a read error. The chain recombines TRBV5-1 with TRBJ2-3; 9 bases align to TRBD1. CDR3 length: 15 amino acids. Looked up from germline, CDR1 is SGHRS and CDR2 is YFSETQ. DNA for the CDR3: TGCTCCAGCAGCAAAGACAGGGGGAGCACAGATACGCAGTATTTT. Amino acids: CSSSKDRGSTDTQYF.

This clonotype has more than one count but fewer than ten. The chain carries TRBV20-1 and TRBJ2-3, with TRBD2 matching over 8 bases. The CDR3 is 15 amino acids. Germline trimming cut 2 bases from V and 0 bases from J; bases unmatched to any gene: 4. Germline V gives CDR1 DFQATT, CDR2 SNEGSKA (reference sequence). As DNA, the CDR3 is TGCAGTGCTAGAAGCGGGAGTGAGAGCACAGATACGCAGTATTTT. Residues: CSARSGSESTDTQYF.

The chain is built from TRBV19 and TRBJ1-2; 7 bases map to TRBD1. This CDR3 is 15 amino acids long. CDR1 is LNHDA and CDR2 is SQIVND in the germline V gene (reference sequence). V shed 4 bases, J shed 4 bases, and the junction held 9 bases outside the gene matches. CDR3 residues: CASSTEGQSIYGYTF. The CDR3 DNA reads TGTGCCAGTAGTACCGAGGGACAGTCAATCTATGGCTACACCTTC.

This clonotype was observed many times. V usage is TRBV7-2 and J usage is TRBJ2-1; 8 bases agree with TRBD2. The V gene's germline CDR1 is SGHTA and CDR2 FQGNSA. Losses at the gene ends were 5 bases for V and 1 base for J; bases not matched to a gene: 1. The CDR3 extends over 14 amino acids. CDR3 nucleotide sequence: TGTGCCAGCAGCGGGACTAGTTCCTACAATGAGCAGTTCTTC. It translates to CASSGTSSYNEQFF.

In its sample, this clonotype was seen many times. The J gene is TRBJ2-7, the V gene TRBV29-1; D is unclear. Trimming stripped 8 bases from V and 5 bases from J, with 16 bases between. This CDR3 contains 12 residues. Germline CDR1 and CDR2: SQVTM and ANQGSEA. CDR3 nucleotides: TGCAGCTTGGGATCACCCGCGAACGAGCAGTACTTC. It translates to CSLGSPANEQYF.

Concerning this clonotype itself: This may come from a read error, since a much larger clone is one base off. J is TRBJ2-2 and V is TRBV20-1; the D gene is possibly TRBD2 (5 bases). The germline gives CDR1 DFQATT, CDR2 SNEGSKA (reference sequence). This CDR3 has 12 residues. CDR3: CSTRIRAGELFF. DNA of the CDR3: TGCAGTACTAGAATACGGGCCGGGGAGCTGTTTTTT.